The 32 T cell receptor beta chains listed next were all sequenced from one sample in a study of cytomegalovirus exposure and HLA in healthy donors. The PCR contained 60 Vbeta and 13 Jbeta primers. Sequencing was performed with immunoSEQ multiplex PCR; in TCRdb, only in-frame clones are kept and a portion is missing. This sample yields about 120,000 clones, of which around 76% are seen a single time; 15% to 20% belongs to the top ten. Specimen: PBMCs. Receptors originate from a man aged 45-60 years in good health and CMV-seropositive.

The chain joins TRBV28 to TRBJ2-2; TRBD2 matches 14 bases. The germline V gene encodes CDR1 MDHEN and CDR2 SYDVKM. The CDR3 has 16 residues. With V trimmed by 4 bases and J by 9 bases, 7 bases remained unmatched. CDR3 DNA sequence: TGTGCCAGCAGTTCCCCGGGACTAGCGGGAGCCAGGGAGCTGTTTTTT. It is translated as CASSSPGLAGARELFF.

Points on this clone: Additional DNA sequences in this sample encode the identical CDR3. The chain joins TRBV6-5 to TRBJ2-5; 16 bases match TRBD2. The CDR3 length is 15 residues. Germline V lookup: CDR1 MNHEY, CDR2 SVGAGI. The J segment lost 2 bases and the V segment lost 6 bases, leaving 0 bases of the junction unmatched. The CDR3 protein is CASRGLAGGQETQYF. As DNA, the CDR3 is TGTGCCAGCAGGGGACTAGCGGGAGGGCAAGAGACCCAGTACTTC.

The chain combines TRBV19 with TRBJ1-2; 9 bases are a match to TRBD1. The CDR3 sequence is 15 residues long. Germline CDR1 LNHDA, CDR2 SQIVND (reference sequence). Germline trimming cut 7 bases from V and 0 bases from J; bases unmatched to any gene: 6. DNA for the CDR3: TGTGCCAGTAATGGACAGGGGCCAGCTAACTATGGCTACACCTTC. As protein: CASNGQGPANYGYTF. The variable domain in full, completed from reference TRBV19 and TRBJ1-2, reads DGGITQSPKYLFRKEGQNVTLSCEQNLNHDAMYWYRQDPGQGLRLIYYSQIVNDFQKGDIAEGYSVSREKKESFPLTVTSAQKNPTAFYLCASNGQGPANYGYTFGSGTRLTVV.

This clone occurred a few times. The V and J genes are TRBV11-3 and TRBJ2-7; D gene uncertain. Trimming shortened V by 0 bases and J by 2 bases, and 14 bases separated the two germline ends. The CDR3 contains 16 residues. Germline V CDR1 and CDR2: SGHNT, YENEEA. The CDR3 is CASSLEKTPGPYEQYF. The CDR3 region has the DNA TGTGCCAGCAGCTTAGAAAAGACTCCGGGTCCCTACGAGCAGTACTTC.

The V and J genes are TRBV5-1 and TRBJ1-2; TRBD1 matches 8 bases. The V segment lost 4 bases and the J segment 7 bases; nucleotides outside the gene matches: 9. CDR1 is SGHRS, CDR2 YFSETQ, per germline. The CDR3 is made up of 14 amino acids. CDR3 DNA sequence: TGCGCCAGCAGCCCAGGGACAGGCGCCCGTGGCTACACCTTC. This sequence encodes CASSPGTGARGYTF.

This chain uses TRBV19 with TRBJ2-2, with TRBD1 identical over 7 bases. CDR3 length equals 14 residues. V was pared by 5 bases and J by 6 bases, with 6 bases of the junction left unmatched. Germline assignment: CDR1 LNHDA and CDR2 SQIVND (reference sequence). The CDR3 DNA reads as TGTGCCAGTAGTGTGGGGACAGCCTCCGGGGAGCTGTTTTTT. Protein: CASSVGTASGELFF.

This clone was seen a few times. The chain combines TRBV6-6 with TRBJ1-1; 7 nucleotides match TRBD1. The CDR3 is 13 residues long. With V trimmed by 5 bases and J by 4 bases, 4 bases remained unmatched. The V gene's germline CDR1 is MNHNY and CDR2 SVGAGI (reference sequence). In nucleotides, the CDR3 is TGTGCCAGCAGTGCAGGGGGAGTCACTGAAGCTTTCTTT. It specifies CASSAGGVTEAFF.

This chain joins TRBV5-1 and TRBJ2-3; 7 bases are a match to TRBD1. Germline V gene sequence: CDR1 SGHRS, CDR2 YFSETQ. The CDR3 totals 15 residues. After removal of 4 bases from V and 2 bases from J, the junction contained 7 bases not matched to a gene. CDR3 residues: CASSTGQQFTDTQYF. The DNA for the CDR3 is TGCGCCAGCAGCACGGGACAGCAATTCACAGATACGCAGTATTTT.

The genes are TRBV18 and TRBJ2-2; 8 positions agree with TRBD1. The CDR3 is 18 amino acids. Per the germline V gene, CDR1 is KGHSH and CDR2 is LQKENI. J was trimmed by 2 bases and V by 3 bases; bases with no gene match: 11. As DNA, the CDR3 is TGTGCCAGCTCACCTCTTCCCGGGACAGGTGCCAACACCGGGGAGCTGTTTTTT. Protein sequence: CASSPLPGTGANTGELFF.

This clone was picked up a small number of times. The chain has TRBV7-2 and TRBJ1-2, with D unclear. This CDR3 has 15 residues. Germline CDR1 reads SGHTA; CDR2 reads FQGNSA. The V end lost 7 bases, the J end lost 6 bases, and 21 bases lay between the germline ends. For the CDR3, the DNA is TGTGCCAGCAAACTGAACCCGACGAGAGGTAATGGCTACACCTTC. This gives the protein CASKLNPTRGNGYTF.

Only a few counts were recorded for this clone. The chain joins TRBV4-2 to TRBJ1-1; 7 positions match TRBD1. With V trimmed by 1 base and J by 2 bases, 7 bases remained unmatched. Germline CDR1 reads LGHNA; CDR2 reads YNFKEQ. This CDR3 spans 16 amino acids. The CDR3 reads CASSQARGLRNTEAFF. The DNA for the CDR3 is TGTGCCAGCAGCCAAGCGAGGGGGCTGAGAAACACTGAAGCTTTCTTT.

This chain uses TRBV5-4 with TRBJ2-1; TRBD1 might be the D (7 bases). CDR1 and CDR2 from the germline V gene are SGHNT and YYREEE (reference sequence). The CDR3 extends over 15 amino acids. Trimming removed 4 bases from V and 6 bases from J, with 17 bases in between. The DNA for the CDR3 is TGTGCCAGCAGCCAGGGGGGAACCGGGAGCAATGAGCAGTTCTTC. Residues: CASSQGGTGSNEQFF.

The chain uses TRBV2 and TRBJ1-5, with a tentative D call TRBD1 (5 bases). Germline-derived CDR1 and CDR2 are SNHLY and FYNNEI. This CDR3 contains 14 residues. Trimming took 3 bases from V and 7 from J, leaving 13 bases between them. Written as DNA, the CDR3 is TGTGCCAGCAGTGAGGGGGGGGTATCCCAGCCCCAGCATTTT. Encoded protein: CASSEGGVSQPQHF.

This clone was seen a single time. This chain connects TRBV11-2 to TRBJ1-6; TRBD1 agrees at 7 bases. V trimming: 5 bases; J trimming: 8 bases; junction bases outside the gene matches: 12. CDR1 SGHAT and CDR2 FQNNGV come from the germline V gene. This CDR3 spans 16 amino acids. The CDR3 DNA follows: TGTGCCAGCAGCCCAGGGGGGTTGAGAGGTTATTCACCCCTCCACTTT. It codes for CASSPGGLRGYSPLHF.

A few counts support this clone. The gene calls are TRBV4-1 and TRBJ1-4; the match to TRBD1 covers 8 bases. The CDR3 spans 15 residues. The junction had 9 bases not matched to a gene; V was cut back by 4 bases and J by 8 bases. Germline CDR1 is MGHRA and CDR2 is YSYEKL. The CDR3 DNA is TGCGCCAGCAGCCCTTTGGGACAGGTTCAGGAAAAACTGTTTTTT. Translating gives CASSPLGQVQEKLFF.

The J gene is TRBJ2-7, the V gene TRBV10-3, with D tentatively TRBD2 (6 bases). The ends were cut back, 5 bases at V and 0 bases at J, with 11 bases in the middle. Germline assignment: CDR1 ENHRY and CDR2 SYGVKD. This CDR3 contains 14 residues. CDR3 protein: CAISRDWSSYEQYF. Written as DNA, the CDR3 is TGTGCCATCAGTCGGGACTGGTCCTCCTACGAGCAGTACTTC.

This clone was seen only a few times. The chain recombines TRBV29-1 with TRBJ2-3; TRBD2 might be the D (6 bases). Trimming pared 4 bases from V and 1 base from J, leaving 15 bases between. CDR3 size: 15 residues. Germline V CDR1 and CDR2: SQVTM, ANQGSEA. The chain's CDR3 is CSVGSTSRGTDTQYF. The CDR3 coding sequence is TGCAGCGTTGGCTCCACTAGCCGCGGCACAGATACGCAGTATTTT.

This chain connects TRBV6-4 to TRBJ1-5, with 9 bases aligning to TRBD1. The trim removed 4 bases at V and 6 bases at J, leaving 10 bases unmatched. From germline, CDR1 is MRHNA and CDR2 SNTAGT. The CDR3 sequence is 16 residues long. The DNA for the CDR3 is TGTGCCAGCAGTGTCTCCGGGGTGACAGGGGGTCAGCCCCAGCATTTT. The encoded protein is CASSVSGVTGGQPQHF.

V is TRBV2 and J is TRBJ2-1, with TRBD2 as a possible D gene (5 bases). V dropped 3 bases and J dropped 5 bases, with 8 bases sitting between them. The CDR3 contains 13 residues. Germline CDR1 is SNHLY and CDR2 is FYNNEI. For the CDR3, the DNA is TGTGCCAGCAGTGACCTCGGGAACAATGAGCAGTTCTTC. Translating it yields CASSDLGNNEQFF.

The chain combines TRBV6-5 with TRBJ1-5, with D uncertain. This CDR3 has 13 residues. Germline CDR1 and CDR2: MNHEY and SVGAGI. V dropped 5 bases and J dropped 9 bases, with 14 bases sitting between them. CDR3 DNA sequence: TGTGCCAGCAGTGAAGCAGTTGGGCGGCCCCAGCATTTT. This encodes CASSEAVGRPQHF.

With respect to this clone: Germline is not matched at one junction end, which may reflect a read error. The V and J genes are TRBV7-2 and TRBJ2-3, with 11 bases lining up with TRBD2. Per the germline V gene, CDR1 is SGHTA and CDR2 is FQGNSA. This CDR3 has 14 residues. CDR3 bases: TGTGCCAGCAGCGTAGCGGGGGGGTTCGATACGCAGTATTTT. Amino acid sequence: CASSVAGGFDTQYF.

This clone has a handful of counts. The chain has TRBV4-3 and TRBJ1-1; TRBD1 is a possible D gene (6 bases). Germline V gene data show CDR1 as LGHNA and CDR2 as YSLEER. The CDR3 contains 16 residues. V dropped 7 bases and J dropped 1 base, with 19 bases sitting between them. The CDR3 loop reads CASNSARGGRNTEAFF. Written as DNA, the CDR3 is TGCGCCAGCAACTCTGCCAGGGGTGGTAGGAACACTGAAGCTTTCTTT.

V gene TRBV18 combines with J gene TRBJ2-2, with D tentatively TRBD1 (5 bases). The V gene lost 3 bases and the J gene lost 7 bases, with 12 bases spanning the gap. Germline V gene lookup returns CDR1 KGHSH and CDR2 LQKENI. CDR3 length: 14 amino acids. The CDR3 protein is CASSPQGNYGELFF. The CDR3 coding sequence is TGTGCCAGCTCACCCCAGGGAAATTACGGGGAGCTGTTTTTT. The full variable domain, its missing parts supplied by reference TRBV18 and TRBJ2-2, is NAGVMQNPRHLVRRRGQEARLRCSPMKGHSHVYWYRQLPEEGLKFMVYLQKENIIDESGMPKERFSAEFPKEGPSILRIQQVVRGDSAAYFCASSPQGNYGELFFGEGSRLTVL.

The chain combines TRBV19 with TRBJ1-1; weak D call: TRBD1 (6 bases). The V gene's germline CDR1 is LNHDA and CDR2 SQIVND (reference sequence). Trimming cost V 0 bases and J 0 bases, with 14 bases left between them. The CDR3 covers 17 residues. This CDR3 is CASSIDGRGVMNTEAFF. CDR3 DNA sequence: TGTGCCAGTAGTATAGATGGGAGGGGGGTCATGAACACTGAAGCTTTCTTT.

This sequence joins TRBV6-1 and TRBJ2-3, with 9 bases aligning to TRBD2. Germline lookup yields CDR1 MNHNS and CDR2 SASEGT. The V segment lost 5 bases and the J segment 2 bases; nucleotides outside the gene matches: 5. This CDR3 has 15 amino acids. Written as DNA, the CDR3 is TGTGCCAGCAGTTTAGCGGGGGCCTACACAGATACGCAGTATTTT. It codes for CASSLAGAYTDTQYF.

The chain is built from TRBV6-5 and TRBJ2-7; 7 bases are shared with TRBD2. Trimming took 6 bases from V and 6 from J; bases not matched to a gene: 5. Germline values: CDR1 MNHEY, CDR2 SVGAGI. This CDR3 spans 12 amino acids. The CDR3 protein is CASRRGSGEQYF. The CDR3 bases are TGTGCCAGCAGGCGGGGGTCAGGCGAGCAGTACTTC.

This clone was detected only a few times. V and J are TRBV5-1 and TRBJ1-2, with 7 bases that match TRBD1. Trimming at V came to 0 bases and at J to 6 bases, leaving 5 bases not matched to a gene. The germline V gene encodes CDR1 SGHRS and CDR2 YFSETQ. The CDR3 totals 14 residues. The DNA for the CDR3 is TGCGCCAGCAGCTTGGAGCAGGGGGAAAATGGCTACACCTTC. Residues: CASSLEQGENGYTF.

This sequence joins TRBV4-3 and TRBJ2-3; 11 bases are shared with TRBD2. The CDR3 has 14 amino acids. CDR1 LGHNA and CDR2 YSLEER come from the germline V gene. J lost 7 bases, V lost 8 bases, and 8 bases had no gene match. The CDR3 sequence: CASGIAGGGYTQYF. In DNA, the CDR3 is TGCGCCAGCGGTATAGCGGGGGGGGGATATACGCAGTATTTT.

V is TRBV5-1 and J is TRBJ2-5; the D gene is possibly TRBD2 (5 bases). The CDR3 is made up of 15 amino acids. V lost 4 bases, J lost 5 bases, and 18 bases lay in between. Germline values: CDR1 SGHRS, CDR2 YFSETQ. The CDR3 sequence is CASSPRALGGETQYF. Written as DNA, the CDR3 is TGCGCCAGCAGCCCGAGGGCTCTAGGTGGGGAGACCCAGTACTTC.

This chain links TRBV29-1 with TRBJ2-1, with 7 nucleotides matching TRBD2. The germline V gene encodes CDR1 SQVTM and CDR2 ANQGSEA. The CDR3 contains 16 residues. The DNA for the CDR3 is TGCAGTCATCTTTTGGACGCGGGAGTACCCTACAATGAGCAGTTCTTC. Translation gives CSHLLDAGVPYNEQFF.

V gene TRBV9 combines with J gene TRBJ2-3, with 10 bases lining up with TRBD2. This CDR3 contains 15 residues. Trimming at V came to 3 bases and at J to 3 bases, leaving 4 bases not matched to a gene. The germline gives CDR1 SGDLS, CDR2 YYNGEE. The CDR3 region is CASSAQAGGTDTQYF. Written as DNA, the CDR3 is TGTGCCAGCAGCGCTCAAGCGGGAGGGACAGATACGCAGTATTTT. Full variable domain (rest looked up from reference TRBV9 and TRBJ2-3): DSGVTQTPKHLITATGQRVTLRCSPRSGDLSVYWYQQSLDQGLQFLIQYYNGEERAKGNILERFSAQQFPDLHSELNLSSLELGDSALYFCASSAQAGGTDTQYFGPGTRLTVL.

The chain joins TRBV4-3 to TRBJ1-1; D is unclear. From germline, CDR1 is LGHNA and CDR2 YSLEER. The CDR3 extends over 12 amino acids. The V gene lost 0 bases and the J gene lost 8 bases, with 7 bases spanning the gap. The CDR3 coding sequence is TGCGCCAGCAGCCAAGATCGGCGGGAAGCTTTCTTT. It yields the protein CASSQDRREAFF.